Here is one T cell receptor beta chain with its context. Its antigen is unidentified. Profiling relied on immunoSEQ multiplex PCR, and the TCRdb table lists in-frame clones only, not all of them. The sample carries 15,000 or so clones, roughly 62% recorded once. This entry belongs to a study of neoadjuvant anti-PD-1 for oral cavity cancer. V shed 5 bases and J shed 2 bases, with 17 bases lying between them. This CDR3 has 16 residues. Germline CDR1 and CDR2: SGHVS and FQNEAQ. Points from the study as a whole: Post-nivolumab, blood T cell clonality was significantly elevated in non-responders.

Material: PBMCs, obtained before nivolumab (anti-PD-1) treatment. The J gene is TRBJ2-3, the V gene TRBV7-8, with D tentatively TRBD1 (5 bases). The receptor was isolated from a person between 40 and 85 years old with oral cavity squamous cell carcinoma. CDR3 coding DNA: TGTGCCAGCAGCCCTTGGGGCAGGGCGAACACAGATACGCAGTATTTT. It encodes CASSPWGRANTDTQYF. Combining the CDR3 with reference TRBV7-8 and TRBJ2-3 gives the whole variable domain GAGVSQSPRYKVAKRGQDVALRCDPISGHVSLFWYQQALGQGPEFLTYFQNEAQLDKSGLPSDRFFAERPEGSVSTLKIQRTQQEDSAVYLCASSPWGRANTDTQYFGPGTRLTVL.